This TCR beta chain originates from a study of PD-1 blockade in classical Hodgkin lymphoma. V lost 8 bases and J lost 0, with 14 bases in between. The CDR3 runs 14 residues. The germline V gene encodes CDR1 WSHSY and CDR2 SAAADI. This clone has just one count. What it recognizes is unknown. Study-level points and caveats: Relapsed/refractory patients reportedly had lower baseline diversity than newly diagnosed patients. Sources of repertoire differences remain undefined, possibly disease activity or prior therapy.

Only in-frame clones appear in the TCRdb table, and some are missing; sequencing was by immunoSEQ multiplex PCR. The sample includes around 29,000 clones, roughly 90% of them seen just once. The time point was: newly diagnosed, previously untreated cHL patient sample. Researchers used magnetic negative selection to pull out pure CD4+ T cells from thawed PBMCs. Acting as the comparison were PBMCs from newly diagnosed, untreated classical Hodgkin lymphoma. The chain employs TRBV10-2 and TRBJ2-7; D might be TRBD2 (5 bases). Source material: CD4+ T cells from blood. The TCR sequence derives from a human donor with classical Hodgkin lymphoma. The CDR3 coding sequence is TGCGCCAGCTCTTATGGAGGAAACTCCTACGAGCAGTACTTC. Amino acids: CASSYGGNSYEQYF.